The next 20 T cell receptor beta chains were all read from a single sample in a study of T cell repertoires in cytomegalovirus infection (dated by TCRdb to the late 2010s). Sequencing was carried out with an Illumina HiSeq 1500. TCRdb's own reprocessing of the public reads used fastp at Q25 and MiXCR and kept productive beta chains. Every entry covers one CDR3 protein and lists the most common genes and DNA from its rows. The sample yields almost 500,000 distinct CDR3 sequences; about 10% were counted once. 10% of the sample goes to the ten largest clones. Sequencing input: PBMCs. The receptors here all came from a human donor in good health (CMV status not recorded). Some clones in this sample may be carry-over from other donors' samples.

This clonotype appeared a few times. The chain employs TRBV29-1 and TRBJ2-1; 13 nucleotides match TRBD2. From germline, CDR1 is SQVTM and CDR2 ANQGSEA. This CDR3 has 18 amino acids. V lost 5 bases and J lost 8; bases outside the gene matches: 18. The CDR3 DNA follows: TGCAGCGTTCCCAGTCCCGGTCGGACTAGCGGGAGTGCCCATGAGCAGTTCTTC. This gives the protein CSVPSPGRTSGSAHEQFF.

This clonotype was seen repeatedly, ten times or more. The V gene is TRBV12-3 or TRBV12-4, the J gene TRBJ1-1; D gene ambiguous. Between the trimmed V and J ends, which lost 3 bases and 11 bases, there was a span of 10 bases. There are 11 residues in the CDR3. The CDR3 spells CASSLQGRAFF. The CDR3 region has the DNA TGTGCCAGCAGTTTGCAAGGGAGGGCTTTCTTT.

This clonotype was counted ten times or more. The CDR3 bases are TGTGCCAGCAGCACAGGGACTAGCGGTTACACCGGGGAGCTGTTTTTT. As protein: CASSTGTSGYTGELFF. The gene calls are TRBV7-2 and TRBJ2-2; 11 positions agree with TRBD2. This CDR3 is built from 16 residues. V was clipped by 5 bases and J by 3 bases; unmatched bases: 5. CDR1 and CDR2 (germline): SGHTA, FQGNSA.

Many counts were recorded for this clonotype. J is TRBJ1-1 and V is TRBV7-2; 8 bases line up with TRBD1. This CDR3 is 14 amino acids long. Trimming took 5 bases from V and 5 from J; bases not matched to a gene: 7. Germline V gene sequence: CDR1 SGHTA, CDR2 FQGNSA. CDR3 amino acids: CASSIDRGSTEAFF. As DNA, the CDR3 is TGTGCCAGCAGCATCGACAGGGGTAGTACTGAAGCTTTCTTT.

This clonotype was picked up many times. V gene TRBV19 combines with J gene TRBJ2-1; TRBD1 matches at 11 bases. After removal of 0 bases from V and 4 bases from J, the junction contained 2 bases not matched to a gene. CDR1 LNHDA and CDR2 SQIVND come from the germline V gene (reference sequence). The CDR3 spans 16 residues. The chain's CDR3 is CASSIEGTGGYNEQFF. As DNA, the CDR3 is TGTGCCAGTAGTATAGAAGGGACAGGGGGTTACAATGAGCAGTTCTTC.

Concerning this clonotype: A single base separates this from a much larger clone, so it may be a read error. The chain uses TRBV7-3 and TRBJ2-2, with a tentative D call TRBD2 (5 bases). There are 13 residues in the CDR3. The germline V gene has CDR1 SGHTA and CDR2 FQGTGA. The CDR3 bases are TGTGTCAGCAGCTCGCCGGGGTCCGGGGAGCTGTTTTTT. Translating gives CVSSSPGSGELFF.

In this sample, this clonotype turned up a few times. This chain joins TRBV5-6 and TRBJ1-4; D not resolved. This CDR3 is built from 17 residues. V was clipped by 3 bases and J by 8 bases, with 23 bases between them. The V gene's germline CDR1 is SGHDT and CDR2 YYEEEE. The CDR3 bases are TGTGCCAGCAGCTGGAACCTTGGAAGCTCGTCTGGAGAAAAACTGTTTTTT. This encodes CASSWNLGSSSGEKLFF.

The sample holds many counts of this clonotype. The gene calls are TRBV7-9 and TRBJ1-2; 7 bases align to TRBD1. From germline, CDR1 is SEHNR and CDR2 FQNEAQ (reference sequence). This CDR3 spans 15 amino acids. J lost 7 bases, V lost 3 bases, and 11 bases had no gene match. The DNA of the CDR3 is TGTGCCAGCAGCTTTGCCGAGACAGGGAGCAGTGGCTACACCTTC. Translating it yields CASSFAETGSSGYTF.

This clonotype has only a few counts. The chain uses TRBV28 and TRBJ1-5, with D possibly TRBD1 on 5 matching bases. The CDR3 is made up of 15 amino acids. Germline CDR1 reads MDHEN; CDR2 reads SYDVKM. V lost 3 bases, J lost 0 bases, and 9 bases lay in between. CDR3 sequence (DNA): TGTGCCAGCAGTTTGGAACAGGTTAGCAATCAGCCCCAGCATTTT. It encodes CASSLEQVSNQPQHF. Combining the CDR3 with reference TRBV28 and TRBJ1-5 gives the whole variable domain DVKVTQSSRYLVKRTGEKVFLECVQDMDHENMFWYRQDPGLGLRLIYFSYDVKMKEKGDIPEGYSVSREKKERFSLILESASTNQTSMYLCASSLEQVSNQPQHFGDGTRLSIL.

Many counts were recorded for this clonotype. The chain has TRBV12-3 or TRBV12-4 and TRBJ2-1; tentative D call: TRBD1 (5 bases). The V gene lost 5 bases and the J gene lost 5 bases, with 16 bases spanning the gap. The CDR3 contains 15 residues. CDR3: CASSTPRVGHNEQFF. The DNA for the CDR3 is TGTGCCAGCAGTACCCCCAGGGTAGGGCACAATGAGCAGTTCTTC.

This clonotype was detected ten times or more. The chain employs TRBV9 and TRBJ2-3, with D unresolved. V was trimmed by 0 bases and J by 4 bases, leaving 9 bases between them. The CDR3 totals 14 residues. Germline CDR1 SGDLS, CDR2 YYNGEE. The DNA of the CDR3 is TGTGCCAGCAGCGTAGAGGTTCGGCCAGATACGCAGTATTTT. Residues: CASSVEVRPDTQYF.

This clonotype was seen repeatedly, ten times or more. The DNA for the CDR3 is TGTGCCAGCAGCCCTGGGACTAGCGACGAGCAGTACTTC. Protein product: CASSPGTSDEQYF. The V gene is TRBV9, the J gene TRBJ2-7; 10 bases agree with TRBD2. After removal of 4 bases from V and 5 bases from J, the junction contained 3 bases not matched to a gene. CDR1 and CDR2 from the germline V gene are SGDLS and YYNGEE. There are 13 residues in the CDR3.

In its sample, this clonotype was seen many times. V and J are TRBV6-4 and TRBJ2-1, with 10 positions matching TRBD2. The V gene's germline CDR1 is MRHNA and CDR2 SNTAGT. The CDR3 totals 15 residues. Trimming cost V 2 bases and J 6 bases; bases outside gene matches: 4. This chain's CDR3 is CASSDGSSGGNEQFF. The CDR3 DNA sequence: TGTGCCAGCAGTGACGGGTCTAGCGGGGGCAATGAGCAGTTCTTC.

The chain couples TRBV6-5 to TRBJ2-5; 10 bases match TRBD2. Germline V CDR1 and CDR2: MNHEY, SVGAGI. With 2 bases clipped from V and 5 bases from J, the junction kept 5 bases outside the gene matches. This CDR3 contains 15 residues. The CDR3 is CASSYSGRASETQYF. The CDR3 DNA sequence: TGTGCCAGCAGTTACAGCGGGAGGGCCTCTGAGACCCAGTACTTC.

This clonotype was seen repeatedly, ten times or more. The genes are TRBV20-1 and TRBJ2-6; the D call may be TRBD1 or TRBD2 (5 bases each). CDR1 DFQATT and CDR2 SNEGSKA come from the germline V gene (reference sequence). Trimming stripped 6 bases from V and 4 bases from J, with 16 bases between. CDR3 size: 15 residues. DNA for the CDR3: TGCAGTGCCACGGGACCACGGGCGGGGGCCAACGTCCTGACTTTC. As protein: CSATGPRAGANVLTF.

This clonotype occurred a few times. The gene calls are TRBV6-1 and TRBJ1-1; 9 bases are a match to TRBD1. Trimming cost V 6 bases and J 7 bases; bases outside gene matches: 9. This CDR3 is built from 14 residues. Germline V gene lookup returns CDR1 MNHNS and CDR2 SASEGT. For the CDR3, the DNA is TGTGCCAGCAGGTCGGGGACAGGGATTATTGAAGCTTTCTTT. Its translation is CASRSGTGIIEAFF.

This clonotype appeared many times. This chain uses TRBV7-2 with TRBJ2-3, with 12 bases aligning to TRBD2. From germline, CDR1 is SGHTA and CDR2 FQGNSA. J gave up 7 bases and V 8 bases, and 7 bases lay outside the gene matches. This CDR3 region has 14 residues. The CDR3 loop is CASSSGRARNTQYF. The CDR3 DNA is TGTGCCAGCTCTAGCGGGAGGGCCCGTAATACGCAGTATTTT.

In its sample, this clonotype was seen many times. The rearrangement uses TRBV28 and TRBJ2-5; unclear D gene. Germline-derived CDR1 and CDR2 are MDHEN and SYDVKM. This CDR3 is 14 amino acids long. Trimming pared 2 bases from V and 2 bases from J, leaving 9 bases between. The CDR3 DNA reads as TGTGCCAGCAGTTTAAGTCCGAGACAAGAGACCCAGTACTTC. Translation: CASSLSPRQETQYF. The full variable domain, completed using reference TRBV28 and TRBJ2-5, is DVKVTQSSRYLVKRTGEKVFLECVQDMDHENMFWYRQDPGLGLRLIYFSYDVKMKEKGDIPEGYSVSREKKERFSLILESASTNQTSMYLCASSLSPRQETQYFGPGTRLLVL.

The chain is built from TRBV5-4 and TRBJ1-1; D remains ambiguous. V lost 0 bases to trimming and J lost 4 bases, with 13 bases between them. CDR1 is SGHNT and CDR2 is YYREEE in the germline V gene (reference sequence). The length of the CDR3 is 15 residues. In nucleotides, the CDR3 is TGTGCCAGCAGCTTGGGAGGGCGGAGAGGCACTGAAGCTTTCTTT. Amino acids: CASSLGGRRGTEAFF.

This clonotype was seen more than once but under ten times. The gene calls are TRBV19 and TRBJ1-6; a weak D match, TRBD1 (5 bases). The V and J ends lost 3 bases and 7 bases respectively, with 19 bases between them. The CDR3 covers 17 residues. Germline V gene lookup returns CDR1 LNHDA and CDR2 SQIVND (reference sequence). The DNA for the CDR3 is TGTGCCAGTAGTATGTGGGGACGGCAAAAGGGGAATTCACCCCTCCACTTT. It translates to CASSMWGRQKGNSPLHF.